Following are 23 T cell receptor beta chains from one sample sequenced in a study of OX40 agonist ivuxolimab in advanced cancers. The method was immunoSEQ multiplex PCR; TCRdb's version includes in-frame clones alone and lacks a portion of them. Seen here are 100,000 or so clones, around 91% observed once, and the top ten hold approximately 0.78%. The sequences come from CD4+ or CD8+ T cells sorted from blood, collected in a trial of the OX40 agonist ivuxolimab. The source of these receptors is an adult with an advanced solid tumor such as melanoma, head and neck, liver or kidney cancer.

This sequence joins TRBV20-1 and TRBJ2-1; D is perhaps TRBD2 (6 bases). This CDR3 is 11 amino acids long. The germline CDR1 and CDR2 sequences are DFQATT and SNEGSKA (reference sequence). Trimming cost V 8 bases and J 9 bases, with 14 bases left between them. DNA of the CDR3: TGCAGTATGGACTATTTCACTGAGCAGTTCTTC. This sequence encodes CSMDYFTEQFF.

V usage is TRBV9 and J usage is TRBJ2-4; TRBD1 matches 8 bases. This CDR3 has 18 amino acids. From germline, CDR1 is SGDLS and CDR2 YYNGEE. Trimming cost V 3 bases and J 2 bases; bases outside gene matches: 13. The CDR3 reads CASSDSNGQGVTKNIQYF. The CDR3 nucleotides are TGTGCCAGCAGCGACTCAAACGGACAGGGCGTAACCAAAAACATTCAGTACTTC. Full variable domain (outside the CDR3, taken from reference TRBV9 and TRBJ2-4): DSGVTQTPKHLITATGQRVTLRCSPRSGDLSVYWYQQSLDQGLQFLIQYYNGEERAKGNILERFSAQQFPDLHSELNLSSLELGDSALYFCASSDSNGQGVTKNIQYFGAGTRLSVL.

This rearrangement joins TRBV5-4 to TRBJ2-1; 9 bases align to TRBD2. CDR3 length equals 15 residues. Germline loops: CDR1 SGHNT, CDR2 YYREEE (reference sequence). Unmatched junction bases numbered 4, after V lost 1 base and J lost 5 bases. The DNA for the CDR3 is TGTGCCAGCAGCTTGTCGCCTAGCGGGAACAATGAGCAGTTCTTC. Its protein product is CASSLSPSGNNEQFF.

The rearrangement uses TRBV30 and TRBJ1-5; no definite D call. Germline V gene lookup returns CDR1 GTSNPN and CDR2 SVGIG (reference sequence). The germline V and J ends were trimmed by 5 bases and 9 bases, with 17 bases remaining between them. The CDR3 has 13 amino acids. The CDR3 coding sequence is TGTGCCTGGGAAGGGTCCAGACAAGGGCCCCAGCATTTT. Translation gives CAWEGSRQGPQHF. Based on the CDR3 plus reference TRBV30 and TRBJ1-5, the full variable domain is SQTIHQWPATLVQPVGSPLSLECTVEGTSNPNLYWYRQAAGRGLQLLFYSVGIGQISSEVPQNLSASRPQDRQFILSSKKLLLSDSGFYLCAWEGSRQGPQHFGDGTRLSIL.

The chain combines TRBV30 with TRBJ1-4; 9 positions match TRBD1. The CDR3 runs 14 residues. The trim removed 1 base at V and 7 bases at J, leaving 4 bases unmatched. Germline assignment: CDR1 GTSNPN and CDR2 SVGIG (reference sequence). CDR3: CAWSAGQGREKLFF. The CDR3 coding sequence is TGTGCCTGGAGTGCGGGACAGGGTCGTGAAAAACTGTTTTTT.

V gene TRBV5-6 combines with J gene TRBJ2-2; D call uncertain. Germline V gene lookup returns CDR1 SGHDT and CDR2 YYEEEE. CDR3 length: 15 amino acids. Deletions cut 2 bases from V and 5 bases from J, with 13 bases between. CDR3 nucleotides: TGTGCCAGCAGCTTAGTTCTGGGGTTAACCGGGGAGCTGTTTTTT. It codes for CASSLVLGLTGELFF.

The V and J genes are TRBV19 and TRBJ1-1; D remains ambiguous. The CDR3 is 15 residues long. Between the trimmed V and J ends, which lost 3 bases and 2 bases, there was a span of 13 bases. Germline V lookup: CDR1 LNHDA, CDR2 SQIVND (reference sequence). The CDR3 bases are TGTGCCAGTAGTATGGTTCTTCCAGGTAACACTGAAGCTTTCTTT. It yields the protein CASSMVLPGNTEAFF.

The chain employs TRBV7-3 and TRBJ1-2, with D hard to call. The V end lost 5 bases, the J end lost 4 bases, and 11 bases lay between the germline ends. CDR1 SGHTA and CDR2 FQGTGA come from the germline V gene. This CDR3 spans 13 amino acids. The CDR3 reads CASSQDKGYGYTF. The CDR3 nucleotides read TGTGCCAGCAGCCAAGACAAGGGCTATGGCTACACCTTC. Full variable domain (outside the CDR3, taken from reference TRBV7-3 and TRBJ1-2): GAGVSQTPSNKVTEKGKYVELRCDPISGHTALYWYRQSLGQGPEFLIYFQGTGAADDSGLPNDRFFAVRPEGSVSTLKIQRTERGDSAVYLCASSQDKGYGYTFGSGTRLTVV.

This chain joins TRBV19 and TRBJ1-5; 10 bases are shared with TRBD1. V dropped 3 bases and J dropped 6; count of bases not matched to a gene: 8. The V gene's germline CDR1 is LNHDA and CDR2 SQIVND (reference sequence). This CDR3 has 16 amino acids. As DNA, the CDR3 is TGTGCCAGTAGTATTCCGGGACAGGGGTCGGGTCAGCCCCAGCATTTT. This translates into CASSIPGQGSGQPQHF.

V is TRBV6-6 and J is TRBJ2-1; 10 bases map to TRBD2. The CDR3 runs 16 residues. Looked up from germline, CDR1 is MNHNY and CDR2 is SVGAGI (reference sequence). The J segment lost 8 bases and the V segment lost 5 bases, leaving 12 bases of the junction unmatched. In DNA, the CDR3 is TGTGCCAGCAGTAGGATAGCGGGAGGTCTCCCCGATGAGCAGTTCTTC. This gives the protein CASSRIAGGLPDEQFF.

The rearrangement joins TRBV5-8 to TRBJ1-5; perhaps TRBD1 as D (6 bases). V gave up 4 bases and J gave up 4 bases, with 15 bases separating them. The germline gives CDR1 SGHTS, CDR2 YDEGEE. The CDR3 extends over 15 amino acids. In DNA form, the CDR3 reads TGTGCCAGCAGCCAGGGGATGGCAGAGAATCAGCCCCAGCATTTT. The encoded protein is CASSQGMAENQPQHF.

The chain combines TRBV30 with TRBJ1-2; 10 bases match TRBD1. V was pared by 4 bases and J by 2 bases, with 4 bases of the junction left unmatched. Germline CDR1 GTSNPN, CDR2 SVGIG (reference sequence). The length of the CDR3 is 14 residues. This chain's CDR3 is CAWIPDRGNYGYTF. For the CDR3, the DNA is TGTGCCTGGATCCCGGACAGGGGGAACTATGGCTACACCTTC.

The CDR3 here is CASSSPNAPNYGYTF. CDR3 coding DNA: TGTGCCAGCAGCTCCCCAAATGCTCCTAACTATGGCTACACCTTC. The J gene is TRBJ1-2, the V gene TRBV5-4; D unclear. The germline CDR1 and CDR2 sequences are SGHNT and YYREEE (reference sequence). The V end lost 3 bases, the J end lost 0 bases, and 12 bases lay between the germline ends. This CDR3 spans 15 amino acids.

This clone was found once. The chain carries TRBV5-1 and TRBJ2-5; TRBD2 might be the D (6 bases). The J call may be in error: the DNA end matches TRBJ2-7 better. The CDR3 sequence is 17 residues long. Germline CDR1 SGHRS, CDR2 YFSETQ. The CDR3 DNA follows: TGCGCCAGCAGCTTGTGGTCTAGCGCCTCAATCTCCTACGAGCAGTACTTC. It is translated as CASSLWSSASISYEQYF.

The rearrangement uses TRBV6-5 and TRBJ1-1; D unclear. The length of the CDR3 is 14 residues. V lost 0 bases and J lost 1, with 6 bases in between. Germline V CDR1 and CDR2: MNHEY, SVGAGI. In nucleotides, the CDR3 is TGTGCCAGCAGTTACTCGAGGAGGAACACTGAAGCTTTCTTT. This codes for CASSYSRRNTEAFF.

The V and J genes are TRBV11-2 and TRBJ1-2; no reliable D call. Trimming stripped 0 bases from V and 6 bases from J, with 8 bases between. Germline V gene lookup returns CDR1 SGHAT and CDR2 FQNNGV. The CDR3 runs to 13 residues. The CDR3, as DNA: TGTGCCAGCAGCTTAGATCGGGGAAATGGCTACACCTTC. Translating it yields CASSLDRGNGYTF.

The chain recombines TRBV5-4 with TRBJ2-3, with D possibly matching TRBD2 (5 bases). The CDR3 runs to 15 residues. CDR1 and CDR2 from the germline V gene are SGHNT and YYREEE (reference sequence). Between the trimmed V and J ends, which lost 5 bases and 2 bases, there was a span of 15 bases. CDR3 sequence reads: CASRPLRGNTDTQYF. Here the CDR3 DNA reads TGTGCCAGCAGGCCCCTCAGAGGGAACACAGATACGCAGTATTTT.

The chain employs TRBV19 and TRBJ1-5; D gene unclear. The CDR3 has 14 amino acids. The germline gives CDR1 LNHDA, CDR2 SQIVND (reference sequence). Trimming stripped 1 base from V and 6 bases from J, with 10 bases between. The CDR3 region is CASSIAVGSQPQHF. CDR3 bases: TGTGCCAGTAGTATAGCTGTAGGGTCTCAGCCCCAGCATTTT.

The genes are TRBV29-1 and TRBJ2-1; 10 nucleotides agree with TRBD2. In germline, CDR1 is SQVTM, CDR2 ANQGSEA. Unmatched junction bases numbered 14, after V lost 2 bases and J lost 4 bases. The CDR3 spans 18 residues. The CDR3 protein is CSVEWVLAGVGLYNEQFF. DNA for the CDR3: TGCAGCGTTGAATGGGTTCTAGCGGGAGTTGGACTTTACAATGAGCAGTTCTTC.

This clone appeared a single time. No DNA is shown, since the ends of the CDR3 on it are uncertain; the CDR3 is the one TCRdb lists. The chain is built from TRBV1 and TRBJ2-7; TRBD2 reflects the table's D call only, with no check against the DNA. TRBV1 is reported as a pseudogene. The CDR3 has 17 amino acids, counting both end residues. CDR3: CTSSQDLVAGGSYEQYF.

V gene TRBV6-1 combines with J gene TRBJ1-5, with unresolved D. Trimming took 2 bases from V and 0 from J, leaving 11 bases between them. Germline V gives CDR1 MNHNS, CDR2 SASEGT. The CDR3 is 16 amino acids. The CDR3 sequence is CASSELAPGSNQPQHF. CDR3 bases: TGTGCCAGCAGTGAACTAGCCCCCGGTAGCAATCAGCCCCAGCATTTT.

Only one count was recorded for this clone. The rearrangement links TRBV25-1 to TRBJ1-2, with D possibly matching TRBD1 (5 bases). Per the germline V gene, CDR1 is MGHDK and CDR2 is SYGVNS. Trimming stripped 2 bases from V and 7 bases from J, with 14 bases between. CDR3 length: 14 residues. The chain's CDR3 is CASSEEIGVGGYTF. The DNA for the CDR3 is TGTGCCAGCAGTGAAGAGATAGGGGTGGGTGGCTACACCTTC.

This clone was seen a handful of times. The chain couples TRBV5-6 to TRBJ2-5; 7 nucleotides match TRBD1. Germline CDR1 SGHDT, CDR2 YYEEEE. With V trimmed by 4 bases and J by 5 bases, 11 bases remained unmatched. This CDR3 has 15 residues. In nucleotides, the CDR3 is TGTGCCAGCAGCCTTGGTACAGGGGTAGCGGAGACCCAGTACTTC. Translation gives CASSLGTGVAETQYF.